Below are 6 T cell receptor beta chains sequenced from a single sample in a study of shared clonotypes between healthy human individuals. Repertoires were generated with immunoSEQ multiplex PCR, while TCRdb's copy carries only in-frame clones and drops some. The profile covers 650,000 to 750,000 clones, with 55% to 75% appearing a single time and approximately 1.8% taken by the ten largest. The sequenced material came from memory CD4+ T cells sorted from blood. Noted subset: CD45RA-negative fraction. The receptors originated from a young woman in good health.

About this clone: This sample also contains other DNA sequences that code for the same CDR3. The chain has TRBV9 and TRBJ2-1, with 8 nucleotides matching TRBD1. Unmatched junction bases numbered 1, after V lost 0 bases and J lost 2 bases. The CDR3 has 15 amino acids. From germline, CDR1 is SGDLS and CDR2 YYNGEE. The CDR3 reads CASSVGQGTYNEQFF. Here the CDR3 DNA reads TGTGCCAGCAGCGTAGGACAGGGGACCTACAATGAGCAGTTCTTC. The full variable domain, completed using reference TRBV9 and TRBJ2-1, is DSGVTQTPKHLITATGQRVTLRCSPRSGDLSVYWYQQSLDQGLQFLIQYYNGEERAKGNILERFSAQQFPDLHSELNLSSLELGDSALYFCASSVGQGTYNEQFFGPGTRLTVL.

This clone was observed a handful of times. The chain couples TRBV18 to TRBJ1-1; D remains unclear. The CDR3 spans 13 residues. Germline CDR1 is KGHSH and CDR2 is LQKENI. Trimming cost V 1 base and J 5 bases, with 8 bases left between them. The CDR3 is CASSPRVWTEAFF. DNA of the CDR3: TGTGCCAGCTCACCACGGGTCTGGACTGAAGCTTTCTTT.

The chain links TRBV7-2 to TRBJ2-5; D call uncertain. Trimming shortened V by 1 base and J by 4 bases, and 7 bases separated the two germline ends. The CDR3 has 13 residues. Germline loops: CDR1 SGHTA, CDR2 FQGNSA. Written as DNA, the CDR3 is TGTGCCAGCAGCTTAGGATATTCAGAGACCCAGTACTTC. Amino acid sequence: CASSLGYSETQYF.

This chain connects TRBV7-8 to TRBJ2-7; 10 positions agree with TRBD2. The CDR3 runs to 19 residues. Trimming removed 8 bases from V and 3 bases from J; junction bases left unmatched: 22. Germline V gene sequence: CDR1 SGHVS, CDR2 FQNEAQ. CDR3 in amino acids: CASRRGGSVASGGLYEQYF. The CDR3, as DNA: TGTGCCAGCCGAAGAGGTGGGTCGGTTGCTAGCGGGGGTCTCTACGAGCAGTACTTC.

V usage is TRBV18 and J usage is TRBJ2-7; TRBD2 is a possible D gene (5 bases). This CDR3 comprises 16 residues. V shed 2 bases and J shed 6 bases, with 20 bases lying between them. CDR1 is KGHSH, CDR2 LQKENI, per germline. The DNA for the CDR3 is TGTGCCAGCTCACCATTGGCTCTTCGGGGTCGCTCCGAGCAGTACTTC. Its protein is CASSPLALRGRSEQYF.

This clone has a single count. The V gene is TRBV28, the J gene TRBJ2-3; tentative D call: TRBD1 (7 bases). This CDR3 has 14 residues. Trimming removed 5 bases at V and 1 base at J, with 10 bases between. Looked up from germline, CDR1 is MDHEN and CDR2 is SYDVKM. For the CDR3, the DNA is TGTGCCAGCAGTCCCAGGGGGGGCACAGATACGCAGTATTTT. Translation: CASSPRGGTDTQYF.